What follows are 10 T cell receptor beta chains derived from one specimen sequenced in a study of graft-versus-host responses after intestinal transplantation. Sequenced by immunoSEQ multiplex PCR; TCRdb stores in-frame clones only, minus some. The repertoire holds over 85,000 clones, over 90% seen once, with about 0.2% in the top ten. Their antigens are not known. The sequencing used unstimulated CD4+ T cells sorted from spleen or lymph node cells, collected before transplant. The receptors were sampled from a human donor who was the organ donor for an intestinal transplant.

This chain connects TRBV5-4 to TRBJ2-3; TRBD2 aligns across 14 bases. This CDR3 comprises 18 residues. J was trimmed by 0 bases and V by 2 bases; bases with no gene match: 5. Germline CDR1 reads SGHNT; CDR2 reads YYREEE (reference sequence). CDR3 in amino acids: CASSFGLAGGYSTDTQYF. CDR3 bases: TGTGCCAGCAGCTTCGGACTAGCGGGGGGATATAGCACAGATACGCAGTATTTT.

The chain recombines TRBV9 with TRBJ1-6; D gene unclear. Trimming removed 0 bases at V and 10 bases at J, with 8 bases between. Germline loops: CDR1 SGDLS, CDR2 YYNGEE. The CDR3 is 13 residues long. CDR3 protein: CASSVDLGSPLHF. Written as DNA, the CDR3 is TGTGCCAGCAGCGTAGATCTGGGCTCACCCCTCCACTTT.

This CDR3 reads CASSSTGTGESPLHF. In DNA, the CDR3 is TGTGCCAGCAGCTCCACCGGGACAGGGGAATCACCCCTCCACTTT. V usage is TRBV7-2 and J usage is TRBJ1-6; 10 positions agree with TRBD1. This CDR3 comprises 15 residues. The germline V gene encodes CDR1 SGHTA and CDR2 FQGNSA. Trimming removed 4 bases from V and 10 bases from J; junction bases left unmatched: 7. The whole variable domain, filled in from reference TRBV7-2 and TRBJ1-6, reads GAGVSQSPSNKVTEKGKDVELRCDPISGHTALYWYRQSLGQGLEFLIYFQGNSAPDKSGLPSDRFSAERTGGSVSTLTIQRTQQEDSAVYLCASSSTGTGESPLHFGNGTRLTVT.

CDR3: CASSPPLGGGHNEQFF. The CDR3 nucleotides are TGTGCCAGCTCACCACCGTTGGGAGGGGGACACAATGAGCAGTTCTTC. The chain is built from TRBV18 and TRBJ2-1; the D gene is possibly TRBD2 (7 bases). The V end lost 0 bases, the J end lost 5 bases, and 14 bases lay between the germline ends. The CDR3 covers 16 residues. The germline gives CDR1 KGHSH, CDR2 LQKENI. Filled out from reference TRBV18 and TRBJ2-1, the complete variable domain reads NAGVMQNPRHLVRRRGQEARLRCSPMKGHSHVYWYRQLPEEGLKFMVYLQKENIIDESGMPKERFSAEFPKEGPSILRIQQVVRGDSAAYFCASSPPLGGGHNEQFFGPGTRLTVL.

This clone has just one count. The gene calls are TRBV7-3 and TRBJ2-7; tentatively, D is TRBD1 (5 bases). There are 15 residues in the CDR3. The V and J ends lost 1 base and 2 bases respectively, with 12 bases between them. The germline CDR1 and CDR2 sequences are SGHTA and FQGTGA. The CDR3 spells CASSLNSGPTYEQYF. In DNA, the CDR3 is TGTGCCAGCAGCTTAAATTCAGGGCCAACCTACGAGCAGTACTTC.

The chain has TRBV18 and TRBJ1-2; D unresolved. The CDR3 length is 13 residues. Trimming removed 6 bases from V and 2 bases from J, with 10 bases in between. Germline V gene data show CDR1 as KGHSH and CDR2 as LQKENI. CDR3 sequence reads: CASSLQGNYGYTF. DNA of the CDR3: TGTGCCAGCTCTCTACAAGGAAACTATGGCTACACCTTC.

V and J are TRBV5-4 and TRBJ2-2; 7 nucleotides align to TRBD1. Germline V lookup: CDR1 SGHNT, CDR2 YYREEE (reference sequence). Trimming at V came to 0 bases and at J to 4 bases, leaving 9 bases not matched to a gene. The CDR3 contains 17 residues. The CDR3 sequence is CASSLGERGRGTGELFF. CDR3 nucleotide sequence: TGTGCCAGCAGCTTGGGGGAAAGGGGGCGAGGCACCGGGGAGCTGTTTTTT.

V and J are TRBV18 and TRBJ2-1, with 8 bases lining up with TRBD2. CDR1 and CDR2 (germline): KGHSH, LQKENI. This CDR3 comprises 17 residues. V lost 6 bases, J lost 5 bases, and 15 bases stayed unmatched. The CDR3: CASSPRRGGPSDNEQFF. DNA for the CDR3: TGTGCCAGCTCCCCGAGGCGCGGGGGGCCTTCCGACAATGAGCAGTTCTTC. Drawing the rest from reference TRBV18 and TRBJ2-1, the complete variable domain is NAGVMQNPRHLVRRRGQEARLRCSPMKGHSHVYWYRQLPEEGLKFMVYLQKENIIDESGMPKERFSAEFPKEGPSILRIQQVVRGDSAAYFCASSPRRGGPSDNEQFFGPGTRLTVL.

V gene TRBV30 combines with J gene TRBJ1-5, with a possible D match to TRBD1 (5 bases). The germline CDR1 and CDR2 sequences are GTSNPN and SVGIG (reference sequence). The CDR3 has 14 amino acids. Trimming shortened V by 2 bases and J by 5 bases, and 13 bases separated the two germline ends. As DNA, the CDR3 is TGTGCCTGGAGTCGAACATCGGGGGATCAGCCCCAGCATTTT. It codes for CAWSRTSGDQPQHF. Drawing the rest from reference TRBV30 and TRBJ1-5, the complete variable domain is SQTIHQWPATLVQPVGSPLSLECTVEGTSNPNLYWYRQAAGRGLQLLFYSVGIGQISSEVPQNLSASRPQDRQFILSSKKLLLSDSGFYLCAWSRTSGDQPQHFGDGTRLSIL.

The chain couples TRBV7-9 to TRBJ1-3; D may be TRBD1 (6 bases). The length of the CDR3 is 13 residues. V was shortened by 5 bases and J by 4 bases, with 9 bases between the two germline ends. From germline, CDR1 is SEHNR and CDR2 FQNEAQ (reference sequence). The CDR3 is CASSLDSGNTIYF. The CDR3 DNA sequence: TGTGCCAGCAGCCTGGACAGCGGAAACACCATATATTTT.